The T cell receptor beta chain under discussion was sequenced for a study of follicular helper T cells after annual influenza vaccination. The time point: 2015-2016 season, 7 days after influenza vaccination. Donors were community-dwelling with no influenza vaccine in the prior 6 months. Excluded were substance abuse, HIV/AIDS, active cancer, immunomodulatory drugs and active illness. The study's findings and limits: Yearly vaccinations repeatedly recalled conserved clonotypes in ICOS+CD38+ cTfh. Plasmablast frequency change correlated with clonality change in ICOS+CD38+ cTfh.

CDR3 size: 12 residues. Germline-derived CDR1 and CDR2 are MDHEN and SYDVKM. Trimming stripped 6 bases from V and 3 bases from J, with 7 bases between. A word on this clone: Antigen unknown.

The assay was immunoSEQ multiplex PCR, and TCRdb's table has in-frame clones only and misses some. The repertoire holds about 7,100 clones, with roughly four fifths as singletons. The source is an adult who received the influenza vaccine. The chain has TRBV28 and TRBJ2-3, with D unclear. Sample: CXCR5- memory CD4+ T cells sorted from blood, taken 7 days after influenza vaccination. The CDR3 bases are TGTGCCAGCAGGCCTTCGACAGATACGCAGTATTTT. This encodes CASRPSTDTQYF.